This entry lists 9 T cell receptor beta chains sequenced from one sample in a study of CD8+CD57+ T cells in acquired aplastic anemia. Genomic DNA constituted the template upon which TCR beta VDJ and CDR3 profiling was performed. A single record per CDR3 protein comes from TCRdb applying MiXCR to the reads. In the table there are about 180,000 distinct CDR3 sequences, about half of which are singletons. For sequencing, patients were chosen who had shown expansion of CD8+CD57+ cells by flow cytometry. Source material: sorted CD4+, CD8+, or CD8+CD57+ T cells (not recorded which) from PBMCs. Every receptor here comes from a human donor with aplastic anemia.

The chain recombines TRBV6-1 with TRBJ2-6; a possible D gene is TRBD1 (5 bases). CDR3 length equals 17 residues. The ends were cut back, 6 bases at V and 1 base at J, with 16 bases in the middle. Looked up from germline, CDR1 is MNHNS and CDR2 is SASEGT. CDR3 residues: CASREQGVPSGANVLTF. CDR3 sequence (DNA): TGTGCCAGCAGAGAGCAGGGTGTCCCGTCTGGGGCCAACGTCCTGACTTTC.

This clonotype was observed a few times. V usage is TRBV12-3 or TRBV12-4 and J usage is TRBJ2-4, with TRBD1 matching over 8 bases. The CDR3 covers 17 residues. J gave up 0 bases and V 5 bases, and 9 bases lay outside the gene matches. The CDR3 nucleotides read TGTGCCAGCAGTGCCCGGGACAGGTCGTTAGCCAAAAACATTCAGTACTTC. It encodes CASSARDRSLAKNIQYF.

In regard to this clonotype: A read error may produce the germline difference seen at one junction end. The chain couples TRBV7-6 to TRBJ2-1, with 11 bases aligning to TRBD2. Germline V CDR1 and CDR2: SGHVS, FNYEAQ. This CDR3 region has 15 residues. CDR3 sequence: CAGSLAGGTYNERFF. The CDR3 nucleotides read TGTGCCGGCAGCCTAGCGGGGGGCACCTACAATGAGCGGTTCTTC.

This rearrangement joins TRBV2 to TRBJ2-7; TRBD1 matches at 9 bases. J gave up 4 bases and V 5 bases, and 9 bases lay outside the gene matches. The CDR3 loop spans 15 amino acids. Per germline, CDR1 SNHLY and CDR2 FYNNEI. In DNA, the CDR3 is TGTGCCAGCAGTTCCAACAGGGGGCTGTCGTACGAGCAGTACTTC. Translated, it gives CASSSNRGLSYEQYF. Full variable domain (rest looked up from reference TRBV2 and TRBJ2-7): EPEVTQTPSHQVTQMGQEVILRCVPISNHLYFYWYRQILGQKVEFLVSFYNNEISEKSEIFDDQFSVERPDGSNFTLKIRSTKLEDSAMYFCASSSNRGLSYEQYFGPGTRLTVT.

This sequence joins TRBV19 and TRBJ2-7, with D perhaps being TRBD1 or TRBD2 (5 bases each). From germline, CDR1 is LNHDA and CDR2 SQIVND (reference sequence). The CDR3 extends over 15 amino acids. V was cut by 4 bases and J by 3 bases, with 16 bases left in between. CDR3 nucleotide sequence: TGTGCCAGTAGTACCGCTAAGGGACGGCACTACGAGCAGTACTTC. This sequence encodes CASSTAKGRHYEQYF.

The genes are TRBV24-1 and TRBJ2-3; no clear D gene. CDR1 and CDR2 from the germline V gene are KGHDR and SFDVKD. The CDR3 covers 16 residues. Trimming left V 4 bases short and J 1 base short, with 14 bases between. CDR3: CATSDPSDGRTDTQYF. DNA for the CDR3: TGTGCCACCAGTGACCCGTCGGACGGGCGCACAGATACGCAGTATTTT.

Comments on this clonotype: Mismatch with germline at one junction end may stem from a read error. The chain has TRBV19 and TRBJ2-1, with a tentative D call TRBD2 (6 bases). Germline V gene sequence: CDR1 LNHDA, CDR2 SQIVND (reference sequence). The CDR3 consists of 15 residues. The CDR3 nucleotides are TGTGCCAGCTCACCGGGACGGGGGTTCTACGATGAGCAGTTCTTC. It is translated as CASSPGRGFYDEQFF.

This clonotype came up a few times. This chain links TRBV6-1 with TRBJ1-2, with D perhaps matching TRBD1 (5 bases). There are 16 residues in the CDR3. The V end was cut by 7 bases, the J end by 4 bases, with 22 bases between. Per germline, CDR1 MNHNS and CDR2 SASEGT. The CDR3 DNA is TGTGCCAGCACTCTTTCATTGGGACCGAACCTCTATGGCTACACCTTC. The encoded protein is CASTLSLGPNLYGYTF.

This clonotype was recorded many times. The chain joins TRBV19 to TRBJ2-2, with D hard to call. Germline CDR1 and CDR2: LNHDA and SQIVND (reference sequence). CDR3 size: 14 residues. With 0 bases removed from V and 7 bases from J, the gap between germline ends came to 9 bases. CDR3 region: CASSIEGRIGELFF. The CDR3 coding sequence is TGTGCCAGTAGTATAGAAGGGCGGATCGGGGAGCTGTTTTTT.